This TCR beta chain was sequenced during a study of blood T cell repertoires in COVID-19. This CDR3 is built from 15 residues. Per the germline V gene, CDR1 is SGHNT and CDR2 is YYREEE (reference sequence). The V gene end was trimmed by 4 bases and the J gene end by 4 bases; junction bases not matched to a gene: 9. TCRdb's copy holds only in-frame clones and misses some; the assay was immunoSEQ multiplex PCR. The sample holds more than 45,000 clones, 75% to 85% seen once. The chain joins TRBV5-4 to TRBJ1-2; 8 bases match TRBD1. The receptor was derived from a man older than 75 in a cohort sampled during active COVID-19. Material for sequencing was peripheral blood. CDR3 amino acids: CASSPGGTGGYGYTF. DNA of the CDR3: TGTGCCAGCAGCCCCGGGGGGACAGGTGGCTATGGCTACACCTTC. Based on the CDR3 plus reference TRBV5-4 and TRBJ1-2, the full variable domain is ETGVTQSPTHLIKTRGQQVTLRCSSQSGHNTVSWYQQALGQGPQFIFQYYREEENGRGNFPPRFSGLQFPNYSSELNVNALELDDSALYLCASSPGGTGGYGYTFGSGTRLTVV.